This paragraph covers one T cell receptor (beta chain) sequence. The antigen remains undetermined. This sample was included in a study of CD4 T cells in relation to SARS-CoV-2 and coronaviruses. Unexposed donor CD4+ T cells date from 2011-2018, before the COVID-19 pandemic. The cells were cultured for about ten days before CD4+ T cells were isolated. Cells permitting, SARS-CoV-2 S/N and four cold-coronavirus spikes were tested on unexposed-donor CD4+ T cells. Each well had two million PBMCs in about 5% human AB serum with IL-2. Germline CDR1 LGHDT, CDR2 YNNKEL (reference sequence). Trimming at V came to 4 bases and at J to 1 base, leaving 3 bases not matched to a gene. There are 16 residues in the CDR3. Produced via immunoSEQ multiplex PCR; TCRdb's table is partial and in-frame only. The top ten clones hold approximately 11% of a sample with about 17,000 clones, approximately 80% of them seen once.

Material for sequencing was CD4+ T cells from PBMCs, cultured in vitro. V usage is TRBV3-1 (or the pseudogene TRBV3-2) and J usage is TRBJ2-2; 10 positions agree with TRBD2. The sequence was obtained from a human donor in good health. CDR3 DNA sequence: TGTGCCAGCAGCCGATTAGCGGGAGGGAACACCGGGGAGCTGTTTTTT. Amino acids: CASSRLAGGNTGELFF.